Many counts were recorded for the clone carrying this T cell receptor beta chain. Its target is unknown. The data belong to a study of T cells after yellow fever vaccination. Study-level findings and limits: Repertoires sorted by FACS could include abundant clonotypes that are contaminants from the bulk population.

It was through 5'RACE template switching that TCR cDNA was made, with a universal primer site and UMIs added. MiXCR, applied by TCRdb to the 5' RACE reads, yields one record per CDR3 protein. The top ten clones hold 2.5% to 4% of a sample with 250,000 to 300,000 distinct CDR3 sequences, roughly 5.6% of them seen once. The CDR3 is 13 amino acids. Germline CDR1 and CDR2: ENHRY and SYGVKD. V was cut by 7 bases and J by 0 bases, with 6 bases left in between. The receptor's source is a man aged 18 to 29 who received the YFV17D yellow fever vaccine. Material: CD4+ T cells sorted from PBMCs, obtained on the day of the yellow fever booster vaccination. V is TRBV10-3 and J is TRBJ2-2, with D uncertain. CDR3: CAITGTNTGELFF. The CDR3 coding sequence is TGTGCCATCACTGGGACGAACACCGGGGAGCTGTTTTTT.